Sequencing of this TCR beta chain was carried out in a study of T cell repertoires in cytomegalovirus infection (dated by TCRdb to between 2018 and 2021). Describing the broader study: Donor HLA type was relevant to the analysis, because carriage of CMV infection together with the matching HLA type was indicated by public TCR beta signatures. Broader findings and caveats from the paper: The ex vivo response was dominated by HLA-C-restricted CMV-specific TCR beta clonotypes, which also provided the single most frequent clonotype in two of eight donors. Cumulative frequency of public TCR beta family members discriminated carriers of CMV infection plus the relevant HLA type in this cohort and an independent approximately 360-donor cohort.

The instrument was an Illumina HiSeq 1500. TCRdb trimmed the raw reads at Q25, called clones with MiXCR and kept productive beta chains. Every distinct CDR3 protein forms one entry, paired with its most common genes and DNA. The sample has some 200,000 distinct CDR3 sequences on record, approximately 9.7% of them singletons. The top ten clones comprise about 4.6% of the sample. Comment on this clonotype: What this receptor recognizes is not known. The input lacks base qualities; no much larger clone sits a single base away.

Sequenced sample: PBMCs. This TCR was recovered from a human donor in good health (CMV status not recorded). Some clones in this sample may be carry-over from other donors' samples.

The nucleotides are TGCAGCGTCGGCGGGAGGGCCTCAAATGAGCAGTTCTTC. Translated, it reads CSVGGRASNEQFF. The chain couples TRBV29-1 to TRBJ2-1; a stretch of 9 junction bases matches TRBD2. Counted from cysteine to phenylalanine, this CDR3 has 13 amino acids. Only CDR3 DNA is held: 39 bases, read in frame from base 1. The germline V end is reduced by 6 bases and the J end by 7 bases; junction bases left unmatched: 7. As encoded in the germline V gene, CDR1 is SQVTM while CDR2 is ANQGSEA.